Below are 21 T cell receptor beta chains sequenced from a single sample in a study of control samples from healthy donors and cancer patients. Profiled with immunoSEQ multiplex PCR; TCRdb holds only in-frame clones, not every one. The sample contains about 110,000 clones, over 75% of which appear only once. Source material: PBMCs. The receptors originated from a woman in her sixties or seventies with lung cancer.

The chain links TRBV19 to TRBJ1-5; D is undetermined. Germline CDR1 and CDR2: LNHDA and SQIVND (reference sequence). V lost 4 bases and J lost 0, with 10 bases in between. The CDR3 extends over 15 amino acids. Here the CDR3 reads CASSTTRHSNQPQHF. CDR3 sequence (DNA): TGTGCCAGTAGTACCACGCGGCATAGCAATCAGCCCCAGCATTTT. Combining the CDR3 with reference TRBV19 and TRBJ1-5 gives the whole variable domain DGGITQSPKYLFRKEGQNVTLSCEQNLNHDAMYWYRQDPGQGLRLIYYSQIVNDFQKGDIAEGYSVSREKKESFPLTVTSAQKNPTAFYLCASSTTRHSNQPQHFGDGTRLSIL.

The chain is built from TRBV15 and TRBJ2-7, with 10 nucleotides matching TRBD1. Looked up from germline, CDR1 is LNHNV and CDR2 is YYDKDF (reference sequence). J was trimmed by 2 bases and V by 2 bases; bases with no gene match: 3. The CDR3 consists of 15 residues. For the CDR3, the DNA is TGTGCCACCAGCAGACCGGGGACAGGGGCCTACGAGCAGTACTTC. It codes for CATSRPGTGAYEQYF.

This clone has just a few counts. The genes are TRBV12-3 or TRBV12-4 and TRBJ1-3; D ambiguous. The length of the CDR3 is 13 residues. Trimming removed 3 bases at V and 8 bases at J, with 11 bases between. CDR3 residues: CASSFQVGDTIYF. Written as DNA, the CDR3 is TGTGCCAGCAGTTTCCAGGTCGGGGACACCATATATTTT.

This sequence joins TRBV9 and TRBJ1-2; no reliable D call. The V gene's germline CDR1 is SGDLS and CDR2 YYNGEE. There are 14 residues in the CDR3. Deletions cut 4 bases from V and 4 bases from J, with 14 bases between. This CDR3 is CASSPEGKGYGYTF. The CDR3 coding sequence is TGTGCCAGCAGCCCAGAAGGGAAGGGCTATGGCTACACCTTC.

This clone was observed a handful of times. CDR3 loop: CASSVGGLAGDTQYF. DNA of the CDR3: TGTGCCAGCAGCGTAGGGGGACTAGCGGGAGATACGCAGTATTTT. The rearrangement uses TRBV9 and TRBJ2-3; 12 positions agree with TRBD2. This CDR3 region has 15 residues. Unmatched junction bases numbered 1, after V lost 0 bases and J lost 5 bases. The germline V gene has CDR1 SGDLS and CDR2 YYNGEE.

CDR3 bases: TGTGCCAGCAGCCCAACAGGGGGCGCAGGGTTAGGATCACCCCTCCACTTT. It yields the protein CASSPTGGAGLGSPLHF. The rearrangement uses TRBV7-9 and TRBJ1-6, with 9 bases that match TRBD1. V was pared by 5 bases and J by 10 bases, with 15 bases of the junction left unmatched. CDR3 length equals 17 residues. The germline V gene encodes CDR1 SEHNR and CDR2 FQNEAQ (reference sequence).

The V gene is TRBV27, the J gene TRBJ1-5; tentatively, D is TRBD1 (5 bases). From germline, CDR1 is MNHEY and CDR2 SMNVEV (reference sequence). Trimming left V 8 bases short and J 5 bases short, with 16 bases between. The CDR3 sequence is 14 residues long. CDR3 coding DNA: TGTGCCAGCGGGGAGGAGGGGCCCTATCAGCCCCAGCATTTT. It translates to CASGEEGPYQPQHF.

The J gene is TRBJ1-1, the V gene TRBV12-3 or TRBV12-4, with D hard to call. Deletions cut 3 bases from V and 1 base from J, with 6 bases between. This CDR3 has 13 amino acids. The DNA for the CDR3 is TGTGCCAGCAGTTTTGCGACGAACACTGAAGCTTTCTTT. It codes for CASSFATNTEAFF.

The V gene is TRBV28, the J gene TRBJ2-7, with 8 bases aligning to TRBD1. Per the germline V gene, CDR1 is MDHEN and CDR2 is SYDVKM. The CDR3 sequence is 14 residues long. V lost 2 bases, J lost 3 bases, and 3 bases stayed unmatched. The CDR3 sequence: CASSLEGTGYEQYF. The CDR3, as DNA: TGTGCCAGCAGTTTAGAAGGGACAGGCTACGAGCAGTACTTC.

This clone is a singleton in its sample. CDR3 protein: CASSNPSGRPSYNEQFF. DNA of the CDR3: TGTGCCAGCAGCAATCCTAGCGGGAGGCCCTCCTACAATGAGCAGTTCTTC. The chain uses TRBV5-4 and TRBJ2-1, with TRBD2 matching over 11 bases. This CDR3 contains 17 residues. Germline-derived CDR1 and CDR2 are SGHNT and YYREEE (reference sequence). The V gene end was trimmed by 4 bases and the J gene end by 0 bases; junction bases not matched to a gene: 6.

The rearrangement joins TRBV7-3 to TRBJ2-2; tentative D call: TRBD2 (5 bases). CDR1 is SGHTA and CDR2 is FQGTGA in the germline V gene. Trimming removed 5 bases from V and 1 base from J, with 14 bases in between. CDR3 length: 16 residues. The CDR3 region is CASSDQPAGNTGELFF. The CDR3, as DNA: TGTGCCAGCAGCGACCAACCCGCGGGGAACACCGGGGAGCTGTTTTTT. The full variable domain, completed using reference TRBV7-3 and TRBJ2-2, is GAGVSQTPSNKVTEKGKYVELRCDPISGHTALYWYRQSLGQGPEFLIYFQGTGAADDSGLPNDRFFAVRPEGSVSTLKIQRTERGDSAVYLCASSDQPAGNTGELFFGEGSRLTVL.

The V gene is TRBV11-2, the J gene TRBJ2-2, with 12 bases identical to TRBD2. The CDR3 has 18 amino acids. Germline loops: CDR1 SGHAT, CDR2 FQNNGV. J lost 6 bases, V lost 0 bases, and 8 bases had no gene match. The CDR3 nucleotides read TGTGCCAGCAGCTTAGAGATGACTAGCGGGAGTTCGGCCGGGGAGCTGTTTTTT. Its protein product is CASSLEMTSGSSAGELFF.

The chain employs TRBV9 and TRBJ2-1, with TRBD2 matching 8 bases. This CDR3 contains 14 residues. Unmatched junction bases numbered 10, after V lost 6 bases and J lost 8 bases. Per the germline V gene, CDR1 is SGDLS and CDR2 is YYNGEE. CDR3 sequence (DNA): TGTGCCAGCAATCGGGGGAGCGGGGGCTATGAGCAGTTCTTC. Protein product: CASNRGSGGYEQFF.

The chain uses TRBV6-5 and TRBJ1-2; 8 positions match TRBD1. After removal of 5 bases from V and 3 bases from J, the junction contained 8 bases not matched to a gene. The CDR3 is 15 residues long. Germline lookup yields CDR1 MNHEY and CDR2 SVGAGI. This chain's CDR3 is CASSKSGGADYGYTF. CDR3 bases: TGTGCCAGCAGTAAATCAGGGGGCGCAGACTATGGCTACACCTTC.

The V gene is TRBV6-5, the J gene TRBJ2-2; D ambiguous. Germline V gene data show CDR1 as MNHEY and CDR2 as SVGAGI. Deletions cut 3 bases from V and 0 bases from J, with 8 bases between. The CDR3 length is 15 residues. CDR3 in DNA: TGTGCCAGCAGTTATAAACACACGAACACCGGGGAGCTGTTTTTT. This gives the protein CASSYKHTNTGELFF.

V gene TRBV6-2 or TRBV6-3 combines with J gene TRBJ2-2; 8 bases fit TRBD1. The CDR3 has 19 amino acids. Germline lookup yields CDR1 MNHEY and CDR2 SVGEGT. V trimming: 4 bases; J trimming: 7 bases; junction bases outside the gene matches: 20. DNA for the CDR3: TGTGCCAGCAGTTTTACGAGGGAACTAGGGACAGGAGGGGACGGGGAGCTGTTTTTT. Its protein is CASSFTRELGTGGDGELFF.

V and J are TRBV20-1 and TRBJ2-7; D unresolved. This CDR3 contains 11 residues. V lost 5 bases and J 3 bases, leaving 8 bases between the germline ends. Per the germline V gene, CDR1 is DFQATT and CDR2 is SNEGSKA (reference sequence). CDR3 sequence: CSALTGYEQYF. CDR3 nucleotides: TGCAGTGCTTTGACTGGCTACGAGCAGTACTTC.

V usage is TRBV4-2 and J usage is TRBJ1-2; perhaps TRBD1 as D (5 bases). CDR1 and CDR2 from the germline V gene are LGHNA and YNFKEQ. Trimming stripped 0 bases from V and 4 bases from J, with 18 bases between. This CDR3 contains 17 residues. DNA of the CDR3: TGTGCCAGCAGCCAAGAGGGAGGGACCACTTCGGCCTATGGCTACACCTTC. As protein: CASSQEGGTTSAYGYTF.

CDR3 region: CASSPGNSGANVLTF. CDR3 in DNA: TGTGCCAGCAGCCCTGGGAACTCTGGGGCCAACGTCCTGACTTTC. This sequence joins TRBV5-4 and TRBJ2-6; D unclear. The germline V and J ends were trimmed by 4 bases and 0 bases, with 8 bases remaining between them. Germline CDR1 is SGHNT and CDR2 is YYREEE (reference sequence). The CDR3 loop spans 15 amino acids.

This sequence joins TRBV27 and TRBJ1-1; D unresolved. Germline V gene lookup returns CDR1 MNHEY and CDR2 SMNVEV (reference sequence). V was trimmed by 5 bases and J by 1 base, leaving 11 bases between them. The CDR3 runs to 14 residues. This CDR3 reads CASSMDEGNTEAFF. The CDR3 DNA sequence: TGTGCCAGCAGTATGGACGAGGGGAACACTGAAGCTTTCTTT.

V gene TRBV7-9 combines with J gene TRBJ1-1; tentatively, D is TRBD1 (5 bases). The CDR3 has 15 residues. V was clipped by 6 bases and J by 0 bases, with 14 bases between them. The germline V gene has CDR1 SEHNR and CDR2 FQNEAQ (reference sequence). The CDR3 nucleotides read TGTGCCAGCAGAGTCTTACAGGCCGTGAACACTGAAGCTTTCTTT. Translation: CASRVLQAVNTEAFF.